This T cell receptor (beta chain) was sequenced for a study of CD8 T cells in ankylosing spondylitis. Points from the study as a whole: Significant enrichment of disease-linked clones was reported in matched ankylosing spondylitis synovial fluid.

This clonotype has ten or more counts. What it binds is not known. Quantitative molecular-barcoded 5'-RACE generated the TCR beta libraries. TCRdb re-called the 5' RACE reads with MiXCR, one entry per CDR3 protein. The sample carries roughly 190,000 distinct CDR3 sequences, roughly 12% recorded once. V was clipped by 2 bases and J by 4 bases, with 8 bases between them. Looked up from germline, CDR1 is MDHEN and CDR2 is SYDVKM. The CDR3 runs to 14 residues. This sequence was found in a male donor with ankylosing spondylitis or in good health (not recorded which). The rearrangement uses TRBV28 and TRBJ1-4; no definite D call. Sequencing input: blood, either unsorted or a sorted T cell fraction (not recorded which). For the CDR3, the DNA is TGTGCCAGCAGTTTAGAAGCGATTAATGAAAAACTGTTTTTT. The encoded protein is CASSLEAINEKLFF.